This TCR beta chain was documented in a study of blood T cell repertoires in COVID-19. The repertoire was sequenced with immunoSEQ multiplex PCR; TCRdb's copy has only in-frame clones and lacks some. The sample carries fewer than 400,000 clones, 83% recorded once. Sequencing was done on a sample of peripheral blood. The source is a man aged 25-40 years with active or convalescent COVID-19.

Here the CDR3 DNA reads TGTGCCAGCAGCTTGGGACAGAATAAAAATGAAAAACTGTTTTTT. Amino acid sequence: CASSLGQNKNEKLFF. The chain couples TRBV11-1 to TRBJ1-4; 7 bases match TRBD1. This CDR3 spans 15 amino acids. With 3 bases clipped from V and 5 bases from J, the junction kept 6 bases outside the gene matches. Germline V gives CDR1 SGHAT, CDR2 FQDESV (reference sequence).